A selection of T cell receptor beta chains follows, all from one sample in a study of T cell repertoires in cytomegalovirus infection. TCRdb recomputed calls from the reads with MiXCR, one row per CDR3 protein. The sample contains fewer than 250,000 distinct CDR3 sequences, approximately 13% of which appear only once. The sequenced sample was PBMCs. These receptors were obtained from a human donor in good health (CMV status not recorded). Some clones in this sample may be carry-over from other donors' samples. Both conserved end residues are part of each CDR3. D genes are given only for firm matches. Size is stated for part of the rows, as once, few or many counts, or as a class when the clone is expanded.

j_call: TRBJ2-5; d_call: TRBD2; v_call: TRBV20-1; clone_size: few; cdr3_aa: CSASGSGGVKTQYF; cdr3_nt: TGCAGTGCTAGTGGGAGCGGGGGGGTAAAGACCCAGTACTTC
j_call: TRBJ1-4; d_call: NA; v_call: TRBV12-3/TRBV12-4; clone_size: many; cdr3_aa: CASSRLRPRNEKLFF; cdr3_nt: TGTGCCAGCAGTCGTCTCCGTCCCCGGAATGAAAAACTGTTTTTT
j_call: TRBJ2-2; d_call: TRBD1; v_call: TRBV24-1; clone_size: NA; cdr3_aa: CATGTGGPPNTGELFF; cdr3_nt: TGTGCCACCGGCACAGGGGGCCCCCCGAACACCGGGGAGCTGTTTTTT
j_call: TRBJ2-3; d_call: NA; v_call: TRBV7-2; clone_size: many; cdr3_aa: CASSPDPGPSTDTQYF; cdr3_nt: TGTGCCAGCAGCCCAGACCCGGGCCCTAGCACAGATACGCAGTATTTT
j_call: TRBJ2-5; d_call: TRBD2; v_call: TRBV6-2/TRBV6-3; clone_size: many; cdr3_aa: CASTRRAGNQETQYF; cdr3_nt: TGTGCCAGCACCCGACGAGCGGGGAATCAAGAGACCCAGTACTTC
j_call: TRBJ1-1; d_call: TRBD1; v_call: TRBV6-5; clone_size: many; cdr3_aa: CASSPQGARTEAFF; cdr3_nt: TGTGCCAGCAGTCCCCAGGGGGCAAGGACTGAAGCTTTCTTT
j_call: TRBJ2-5; d_call: TRBD2; v_call: TRBV18; clone_size: NA; cdr3_aa: CASSPPGLAGGVQETQYF; cdr3_nt: TGTGCCAGCTCACCACCCGGACTAGCGGGAGGGGTCCAAGAGACCCAGTACTTC
j_call: TRBJ1-2; d_call: NA; v_call: TRBV12-3/TRBV12-4; clone_size: many; cdr3_aa: CASSILDGYTF; cdr3_nt: TGTGCCAGCAGTATTCTCGACGGCTACACCTTC
j_call: TRBJ2-7; d_call: TRBD1; v_call: TRBV19; clone_size: many; cdr3_aa: CASSISRDRGYEQYF; cdr3_nt: TGTGCCAGTAGTATTTCCCGGGACAGGGGTTACGAGCAGTACTTC
j_call: TRBJ2-4; d_call: TRBD1; v_call: TRBV7-2; clone_size: many; cdr3_aa: CASSWTGGKENIQYF; cdr3_nt: TGTGCCAGCAGCTGGACAGGGGGCAAGGAAAACATTCAGTACTTC
j_call: TRBJ1-2; d_call: NA; v_call: TRBV12-3/TRBV12-4; clone_size: many; cdr3_aa: CASSKGKDYGYTF; cdr3_nt: TGTGCCAGCAGCAAAGGGAAGGACTATGGCTACACCTTC
j_call: TRBJ2-1; d_call: NA; v_call: TRBV5-5; clone_size: many; cdr3_aa: CASSLAGDSYNEQFF; cdr3_nt: TGTGCCAGCAGCTTGGCCGGAGACTCCTACAATGAGCAGTTCTTC
j_call: TRBJ2-7; d_call: TRBD2; v_call: TRBV4-1; clone_size: many; cdr3_aa: CASSQDNSGGIYEQYF; cdr3_nt: TGCGCCAGCAGCCAAGATAATAGCGGGGGGATCTACGAGCAGTACTTC
j_call: TRBJ2-3; d_call: TRBD2; v_call: TRBV11-2; clone_size: many; cdr3_aa: CASSLSGRPDTQYF; cdr3_nt: TGTGCCAGCAGTCTTAGCGGGAGGCCAGATACGCAGTATTTT
j_call: TRBJ2-2; d_call: NA; v_call: TRBV6-2/TRBV6-3; clone_size: NA; cdr3_aa: CASSWTSPNTGELFF; cdr3_nt: TGTGCCAGCAGTTGGACCTCTCCGAACACCGGGGAGCTGTTTTTT
j_call: TRBJ1-2; d_call: TRBD1; v_call: TRBV2; clone_size: NA; cdr3_aa: CASILGQGIDGYTF; cdr3_nt: TGTGCCAGCATCCTTGGACAGGGGATCGATGGCTACACCTTC
j_call: TRBJ1-2; d_call: NA; v_call: TRBV7-8; clone_size: few; cdr3_aa: CASSLGGGGGGYTF; cdr3_nt: TGTGCCAGCAGCTTAGGCGGGGGCGGCGGTGGCTACACCTTC
j_call: TRBJ2-7; d_call: TRBD2; v_call: TRBV5-6; clone_size: many; cdr3_aa: CASSPGLAGAEQYF; cdr3_nt: TGTGCCAGCAGCCCGGGACTAGCGGGAGCTGAGCAGTACTTC
j_call: TRBJ2-3; d_call: TRBD1; v_call: TRBV29-1; clone_size: few; cdr3_aa: CSVGPGQGTDTQYF; cdr3_nt: TGCAGCGTTGGACCGGGACAGGGCACAGATACGCAGTATTTT
j_call: TRBJ2-7; d_call: TRBD1; v_call: TRBV5-6; clone_size: NA; cdr3_aa: CASSSDRGLGEQYF; cdr3_nt: TGTGCCAGCAGCTCTGACAGGGGGCTTGGGGAGCAGTACTTC
j_call: TRBJ2-2; d_call: NA; v_call: TRBV6-6; clone_size: many; cdr3_aa: CASTSANTGELFF; cdr3_nt: TGTGCCAGCACGTCGGCGAACACCGGGGAGCTGTTTTTT
j_call: TRBJ1-6; d_call: NA; v_call: TRBV7-2; clone_size: many; cdr3_aa: CASSPPSSGAYNSPLHF; cdr3_nt: TGTGCCAGCAGCCCACCCTCAAGCGGGGCCTATAATTCACCCCTCCACTTT
j_call: TRBJ2-7; d_call: NA; v_call: TRBV6-5; clone_size: once; cdr3_aa: CASRPRRGPSYEQYF; cdr3_nt: TGTGCCAGCCGTCCGAGGAGGGGGCCTTCCTACGAGCAGTACTTC
j_call: TRBJ2-5; d_call: TRBD2; v_call: TRBV19; clone_size: NA; cdr3_aa: CASSNPRDKGGETQYF; cdr3_nt: TGTGCCAGTAGTAACCCCCGAGACAAGGGAGGGGAGACCCAGTACTTC
j_call: TRBJ1-5; d_call: NA; v_call: TRBV6-1; clone_size: NA; cdr3_aa: CASSYDNSNQPQHF; cdr3_nt: TGTGCCAGCAGTTACGACAATAGCAATCAGCCCCAGCATTTT
j_call: TRBJ2-5; d_call: NA; v_call: TRBV6-2/TRBV6-3; clone_size: few; cdr3_aa: CASSYSPQGEETQYF; cdr3_nt: TGTGCCAGCAGTTACTCGCCCCAGGGAGAAGAGACCCAGTACTTC